This TCR beta chain is drawn from a study of blood T cell repertoires in COVID-19. About the study: Whether acute or convalescent, the COVID-19 samples came from the United States, Italy and Spain. PBMCs, B-cell-depleted T cells, or T cells provided the cDNA or gDNA that made up the material.

CDR1 and CDR2 (germline): MGHRA, YSYEKL. Trimming shortened V by 2 bases and J by 3 bases, and 17 bases separated the two germline ends. The CDR3 has 16 residues. Under the authors' procedure: By means of reference gene primer amplification, nucleated cell counts were estimated. Profiled with immunoSEQ multiplex PCR; TCRdb holds only in-frame clones, not every one. V, J and clone size are those of that table, while D and trimming were read from the DNA. The data hold 52,000 or so clones, with around nine tenths observed a single time. Source material: peripheral blood. The sequence derives from a man in his fifties or sixties with active COVID-19. The chain has TRBV4-1 and TRBJ2-7, with a possible D match to TRBD2 (6 bases). CDR3 bases: TGCGCCAGCAGCCAACCATGGGGGAGGAGTCACTACGAGCAGTACTTC. The encoded protein is CASSQPWGRSHYEQYF.